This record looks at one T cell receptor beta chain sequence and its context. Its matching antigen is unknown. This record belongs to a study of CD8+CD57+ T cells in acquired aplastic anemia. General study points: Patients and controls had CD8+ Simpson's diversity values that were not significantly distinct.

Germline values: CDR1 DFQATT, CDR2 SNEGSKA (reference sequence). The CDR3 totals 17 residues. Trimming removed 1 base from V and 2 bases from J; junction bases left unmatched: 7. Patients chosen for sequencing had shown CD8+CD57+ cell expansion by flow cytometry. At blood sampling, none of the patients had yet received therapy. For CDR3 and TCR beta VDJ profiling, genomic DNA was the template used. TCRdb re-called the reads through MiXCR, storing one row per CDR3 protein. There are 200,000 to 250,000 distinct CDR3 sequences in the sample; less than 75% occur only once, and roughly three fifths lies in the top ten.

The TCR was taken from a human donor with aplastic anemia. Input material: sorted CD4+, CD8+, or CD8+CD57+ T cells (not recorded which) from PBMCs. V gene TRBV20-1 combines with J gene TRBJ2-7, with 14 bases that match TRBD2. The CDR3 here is CSARGGTSGGDPYEQYF. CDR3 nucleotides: TGCAGTGCTAGAGGGGGGACTAGCGGGGGCGATCCCTACGAGCAGTACTTC.